The entry that follows covers one TCR beta chain sequence. Profiled with immunoSEQ multiplex PCR; TCRdb holds only in-frame clones, not every one. The table has about 82,000 clones, 94% seen once. This entry comes from a study of technical replicates of blood from a handful of donors. The sequenced sample was T cells isolated from PBMCs. This receptor was identified in a human donor in good health.

The CDR3 DNA reads as TGTGCCACCAGCAGAGGACAGGCAGGGACTGAAGCTTTCTTT. As protein: CATSRGQAGTEAFF. The V call is TRBV15, the J call TRBJ1-1, with a weak D call TRBD1 (6 bases). Per germline, CDR1 LNHNV and CDR2 YYDKDF (reference sequence). The CDR3 sequence is 14 residues long. With 1 base removed from V and 5 bases from J, the gap between germline ends came to 11 bases.